This entry is about one TCR beta chain. Sequencing was performed with immunoSEQ multiplex PCR; in TCRdb, only in-frame clones are kept and a portion is missing. The profile shows under 700,000 clones, approximately 80% of them singletons. Trimming cost V 2 bases and J 5 bases, with 17 bases left between them. This CDR3 spans 15 amino acids. Germline CDR1 reads SGHNT; CDR2 reads YYREEE (reference sequence). The sample belongs to a study of shared T cell receptors in the human thymus. The sample was also reused in another study, on human thymus T cells. That work adds: Thymus tissue was removed during corrective cardiac surgery. Apparent bias marked the V and J gene usage of thymic and blood repertoires.

The chain carries TRBV5-4 and TRBJ2-7; D perhaps matches TRBD1 (5 bases). The sample comprised thymocytes. This sequence originates from a boy under three years old with a congenital heart defect. The CDR3 region is CASSLRTGQGNEQYF. The CDR3 nucleotides are TGTGCCAGCAGCTTACGGACCGGCCAGGGAAACGAGCAGTACTTC.